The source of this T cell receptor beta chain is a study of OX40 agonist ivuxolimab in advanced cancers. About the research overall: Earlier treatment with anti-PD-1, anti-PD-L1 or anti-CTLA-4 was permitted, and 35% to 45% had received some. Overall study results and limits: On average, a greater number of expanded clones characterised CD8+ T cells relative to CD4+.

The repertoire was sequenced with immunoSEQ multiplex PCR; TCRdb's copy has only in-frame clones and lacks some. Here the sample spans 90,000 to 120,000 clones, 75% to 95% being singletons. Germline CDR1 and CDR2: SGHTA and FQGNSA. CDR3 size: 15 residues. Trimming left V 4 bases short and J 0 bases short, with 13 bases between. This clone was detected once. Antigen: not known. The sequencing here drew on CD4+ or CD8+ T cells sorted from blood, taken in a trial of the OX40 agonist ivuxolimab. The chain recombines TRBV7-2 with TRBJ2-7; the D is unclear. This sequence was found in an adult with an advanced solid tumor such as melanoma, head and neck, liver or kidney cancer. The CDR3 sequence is CASSSVAVSSYEQYF. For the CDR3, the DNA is TGTGCCAGCAGCTCCGTGGCAGTGAGCTCCTACGAGCAGTACTTC.